This TCR beta chain was captured by sequencing in a study of a mutant IDH1 vaccine in newly diagnosed glioma. Time point here: week 47, end of study. The vaccine gave 300 ug of a 20-mer mutant IDH1 peptide subcutaneously per dose. Eight vaccine injections were given to patients in weeks 1, 3, 5, 7, 11, 15, 19 and 23. Assay: immunoSEQ multiplex PCR; the TCRdb copy retains only in-frame clones and omits some. This sample has 55,000 to 65,000 clones; roughly 80% occur once, and the top ten carry roughly 5%. Losses at the gene ends were 5 bases for V and 3 bases for J; bases not matched to a gene: 8. CDR1 SGHTA and CDR2 FQGNSA come from the germline V gene. The CDR3 extends over 15 amino acids. Worth noting for this clone: Its antigen is still unknown.

The chain couples TRBV7-2 to TRBJ2-7; 9 bases match TRBD1. This receptor was obtained from a man aged 45-60 years with glioma. Sample: PBMCs, taken from a glioma patient whose treatment included an IDH1 peptide vaccine. The CDR3 DNA follows: TGTGCCAGCAGCGCGGACAGGGGACTGGACTACGAGCAGTACTTC. Protein sequence: CASSADRGLDYEQYF.